Detailed here is one T cell receptor beta chain. Its antigen is still unknown. Method: immunoSEQ multiplex PCR; TCRdb's copy keeps in-frame clones and lacks some. The table records 16,000 or so clones, approximately 84% of them present only once. V was clipped by 4 bases and J by 6 bases, with 16 bases between them. Germline V CDR1 and CDR2: SGHRS, YFSETQ. The CDR3 loop spans 14 amino acids. These data belong to a study of STAT3 mutations in large granular lymphocyte leukemia. Whole-study context: Around two fifths of treated T-LGLL patients showed hematologic response to immunosuppression. Study-level points and caveats: A small but highly pathogenic clone may have been missed. In about 30% of the 18 patients, new TCR clonotypes emerged after therapy. Sampling intervals varied between patients and samples. Every T-cell large granular lymphocyte leukemia patient had at least one immunodominant TCR beta clonotype.

The V and J genes are TRBV5-1 and TRBJ2-5, with D perhaps TRBD2 (6 bases). What was sequenced was peripheral blood mononuclear cells. The origin of this receptor is a man aged 45-65 years with T-cell large granular lymphocyte leukemia. Some clones in this sample may be carry-over from other donors' samples. CDR3 region: CASSPRGLQQTQYF. The CDR3 DNA follows: TGCGCCAGCAGCCCTCGGGGGTTGCAACAGACCCAGTACTTC.